This T cell receptor (beta chain) came from a study of blood T cell repertoires in COVID-19. Here immunoSEQ multiplex PCR was the method, and the copy in TCRdb shows in-frame clones only, minus some. Of under 200,000 clones detected, 70% to 85% appear once; the ten largest clones hold over 7.5%. CDR1 is SGHTA, CDR2 FQGNSA, per germline. There are 16 residues in the CDR3. Trimming removed 0 bases from V and 1 base from J, with 12 bases in between. The TCR originated in an elderly woman with acute or convalescent COVID-19. The sequenced sample consisted of peripheral blood. The V call is TRBV7-2, the J call TRBJ1-1; D unclear. The CDR3 DNA reads as TGTGCCAGCAGCTTAGCCTCCGGGATAACGAACACTGAAGCTTTCTTT. Protein sequence: CASSLASGITNTEAFF.